This T cell receptor beta chain came from a study of T cells expressing NK-cell markers. Across the study: Seven HCMV-seropositive donors and one seronegative donor made up the eight sequenced donors.

5'RACE template switching with UMIs produced the TCR beta cDNA. TCRdb re-called the 5' RACE reads and gives one entry per CDR3 protein, without DNA. The table lists around 260,000 distinct CDR3 sequences. This CDR3 is built from 11 residues. Germline V lookup: CDR1 WSHSY, CDR2 SAAADI. The chain joins TRBV10-2 to TRBJ2-7. Sequencing was carried out using blood T cells: a sorted CD56 or NKG2C T cell subset, CD4+ or CD8+ T cells, or bulk PBMC T cells (not recorded which). This TCR was sampled from a woman aged 18 to 75 in good health. Here the CDR3 reads CASSDGYEQYF.